This TCR beta chain was retrieved from a study of T cells after yellow fever vaccination. CDR1 and CDR2 from the germline V gene are MNHEY and SVGAGI. The trim removed 6 bases at V and 4 bases at J, leaving 4 bases unmatched. The CDR3 is made up of 13 amino acids. TCRdb ran MiXCR on the 5' RACE reads and lists one entry per CDR3 protein. The sample holds some 320,000 distinct CDR3 sequences, 8.7% seen once. This chain joins TRBV6-5 and TRBJ1-2, with 8 bases that match TRBD1. This receptor was identified in a man between 18 and 29 years old who received the YFV17D yellow fever vaccine. The sample here was CD4+ T cells sorted from PBMCs, taken 5 days after the yellow fever booster vaccination. CDR3 region: CASSRGQLYGYTF. CDR3 nucleotide sequence: TGTGCCAGCAGCAGGGGGCAACTCTATGGCTACACCTTC.